The 17 T cell receptor beta chains below come from one sample, sequenced in a study of CD8 T cells in Susac syndrome. Reverse transcription used about 0.45 to 1 ug RNA and random hexamers. TCRdb itself ran the immunoSEQ multiplex PCR reads through MiXCR, one entry per CDR3 protein. The repertoire holds 150,000 to 200,000 distinct CDR3 sequences, with roughly 92% as singletons. The sample taken for sequencing was CD4+ T cells from PBMCs. All receptors derive from a human donor with multiple sclerosis.

The gene calls are TRBV6-5 and TRBJ2-7, with 11 bases that match TRBD2. After removal of 8 bases from V and 2 bases from J, the junction contained 8 bases not matched to a gene. Germline-derived CDR1 and CDR2 are MNHEY and SVGAGI. The CDR3 is 15 amino acids. Written as DNA, the CDR3 is TGTGCCAGCCAAAGACTAGCGGGGCTCACCTACGAGCAGTACTTC. It yields the protein CASQRLAGLTYEQYF.

This chain uses TRBV9 with TRBJ2-7; 8 bases fit TRBD1. Germline CDR1 SGDLS, CDR2 YYNGEE. This CDR3 has 16 amino acids. J gave up 3 bases and V 0 bases, and 8 bases lay outside the gene matches. The CDR3 DNA reads as TGTGCCAGCAGCGTAGGTGGGACAGGTTCTATCTACGAGCAGTACTTC. Its protein product is CASSVGGTGSIYEQYF.

The V call is TRBV6-1, the J call TRBJ1-6; D may be TRBD1 (5 bases). The CDR3 contains 13 residues. V lost 7 bases and J lost 3, with 7 bases in between. The germline V gene encodes CDR1 MNHNS and CDR2 SASEGT. The CDR3, as DNA: TGTGCCAGCAACAGGATCTATAATTCACCCCTCCACTTT. Translated: CASNRIYNSPLHF.

The chain recombines TRBV2 with TRBJ1-2; the D gene is possibly TRBD1 (5 bases). The CDR3 loop spans 13 amino acids. The germline CDR1 and CDR2 sequences are SNHLY and FYNNEI. Trimming took 5 bases from V and 6 from J, leaving 13 bases between them. The CDR3, as DNA: TGTGCCAGCAGTACATCCGGGGCGAATGGCTACACCTTC. It translates to CASSTSGANGYTF.

The genes are TRBV10-3 and TRBJ1-6; a weak D match, TRBD1 (5 bases). Trimming pared 3 bases from V and 4 bases from J, leaving 7 bases between. This CDR3 region has 14 residues. In germline, CDR1 is ENHRY, CDR2 SYGVKD. The CDR3 DNA sequence: TGTGCCATCAGTGATGACAGTTATAATTCACCCCTCCACTTT. Protein: CAISDDSYNSPLHF.

The chain recombines TRBV7-2 with TRBJ2-7; 10 positions match TRBD2. Germline V lookup: CDR1 SGHTA, CDR2 FQGNSA. J lost 3 bases, V lost 5 bases, and 13 bases had no gene match. This CDR3 spans 17 amino acids. CDR3 region: CASSRTASGRGGYEQYF. CDR3 bases: TGTGCCAGCAGCCGTACGGCCAGCGGGAGGGGGGGCTACGAGCAGTACTTC.

This rearrangement joins TRBV4-3 to TRBJ2-1; TRBD2 matches 7 bases. CDR3 length equals 18 residues. The germline gives CDR1 LGHNA, CDR2 YSLEER. Trimming removed 3 bases from V and 5 bases from J; junction bases left unmatched: 16. The CDR3 nucleotides are TGCGCCAGCAGCCAGTCGATTTCAGTAATGGGAGGGAACAATGAGCAGTTCTTC. Protein sequence: CASSQSISVMGGNNEQFF.

The gene calls are TRBV6-5 and TRBJ2-7, with D hard to call. V dropped 3 bases and J dropped 2 bases, with 8 bases sitting between them. Germline values: CDR1 MNHEY, CDR2 SVGAGI. This CDR3 is built from 13 residues. The CDR3 nucleotides read TGTGCCAGCAGTTATGCGCTAGCCTACGAGCAGTACTTC. Protein sequence: CASSYALAYEQYF.

V is TRBV4-3 and J is TRBJ2-3; 9 bases line up with TRBD2. CDR1 and CDR2 from the germline V gene are LGHNA and YSLEER. V was pared by 5 bases and J by 6 bases, with 9 bases of the junction left unmatched. This CDR3 contains 15 residues. CDR3 bases: TGCGCCAGCAGCAAGGGACTAGCTGGGGGGGATACGCAGTATTTT. This codes for CASSKGLAGGDTQYF.

The chain carries TRBV3-1 and TRBJ2-3; 11 nucleotides line up with TRBD2. Germline assignment: CDR1 LGHDT and CDR2 YNNKEL (reference sequence). Germline trimming cut 4 bases from V and 5 bases from J; bases unmatched to any gene: 5. The CDR3 has 15 amino acids. The CDR3 loop reads CASSLGLAGGDTQYF. The CDR3 region has the DNA TGTGCCAGCAGCCTTGGGCTAGCGGGGGGAGATACGCAGTATTTT.

The chain employs TRBV29-1 and TRBJ2-5, with a weak D call TRBD2 (5 bases). Trimming removed 3 bases at V and 5 bases at J, with 16 bases between. Germline V gives CDR1 SQVTM, CDR2 ANQGSEA. CDR3 length equals 14 residues. CDR3 in amino acids: CSVDLQARRETQYF. The CDR3 DNA reads as TGCAGCGTTGATCTCCAGGCCCGGAGGGAGACCCAGTACTTC.

The rearrangement links TRBV7-2 to TRBJ2-5; the D gene could be TRBD1 or TRBD2 (6 bases each). The CDR3 totals 14 residues. The germline V gene has CDR1 SGHTA and CDR2 FQGNSA. Trimming stripped 1 base from V and 4 bases from J, with 10 bases between. In DNA form, the CDR3 reads TGTGCCAGCAGCTTAGGGGGGGCCCCAGAGACCCAGTACTTC. It specifies CASSLGGAPETQYF.

V and J are TRBV4-3 and TRBJ2-3; either TRBD1 or TRBD2 may supply D (5 bases each). In germline, CDR1 is LGHNA, CDR2 YSLEER. This CDR3 has 15 amino acids. V lost 4 bases and J lost 0, with 11 bases in between. This chain's CDR3 is CASSRQWRSTDTQYF. The CDR3 bases are TGCGCCAGCAGCCGACAGTGGAGGAGCACAGATACGCAGTATTTT.

The chain joins TRBV7-2 to TRBJ1-2; TRBD1 is a possible D gene (6 bases). Germline CDR1 and CDR2: SGHTA and FQGNSA. This CDR3 is 13 amino acids long. Deletions cut 1 base from V and 8 bases from J, with 11 bases between. The CDR3 reads CASSLDRQGGYTF. DNA for the CDR3: TGTGCCAGCAGCTTAGACAGGCAGGGGGGCTACACCTTC. The variable domain in full, completed from reference TRBV7-2 and TRBJ1-2, reads GAGVSQSPSNKVTEKGKDVELRCDPISGHTALYWYRQSLGQGLEFLIYFQGNSAPDKSGLPSDRFSAERTGGSVSTLTIQRTQQEDSAVYLCASSLDRQGGYTFGSGTRLTVV.

The chain links TRBV6-7 to TRBJ2-6; a weak D match, TRBD2 (5 bases). TRBV6-7 is reported as an ORF; its role is uncertain. Deletions cut 5 bases from V and 0 bases from J, with 14 bases between. The CDR3 runs to 17 residues. The CDR3 protein is CASSGATGNSGANVLTF. The CDR3 DNA sequence: TGTGCCAGCAGTGGAGCGACGGGGAACTCTGGGGCCAACGTCCTGACTTTC.

The J gene is TRBJ2-7, the V gene TRBV6-2 or TRBV6-3, with 9 bases aligning to TRBD1. This CDR3 has 16 residues. The V segment lost 8 bases and the J segment 2 bases; nucleotides outside the gene matches: 13. The germline CDR1 and CDR2 sequences are MNHEY and SVGEGT. The CDR3 coding sequence is TGTGCCAGCTGGACCCGGGACAGGGTTGAGACCTACGAGCAGTACTTC. It yields the protein CASWTRDRVETYEQYF.

The chain combines TRBV2 with TRBJ2-5; D gene ambiguous. V lost 4 bases to trimming and J lost 1 base, with 7 bases between them. Germline V CDR1 and CDR2: SNHLY, FYNNEI. The CDR3 loop spans 13 amino acids. The CDR3 DNA follows: TGTGCCAGCAGTGTGATGTCCCAAGAGACCCAGTACTTC. This gives the protein CASSVMSQETQYF.